A single sample is the source of the 29 T cell receptor beta chains below, sequenced in a study of T cell repertoires in cytomegalovirus infection. Their specific antigens are unknown. TCRdb redid the calling of the reads with MiXCR, one entry per CDR3 protein. The repertoire holds approximately 110,000 distinct CDR3 sequences, with less than 30% as singletons. The sample in question was CD8+ T cells from cultured PBMCs, obtained from culture after CMV antigen stimulation. The receptors come from a human donor in good health (CMV status not recorded). Some clones in this sample may be carry-over from other donors' samples.

The rearrangement joins TRBV10-3 to TRBJ2-5; D perhaps matches TRBD2 (6 bases). Deletions cut 6 bases from V and 0 bases from J, with 20 bases between. Germline loops: CDR1 ENHRY, CDR2 SYGVKD. CDR3 length equals 17 residues. The CDR3 nucleotides read TGTGCCATCAGCAGTGGCGGACGGGACTCTTACCAAGAGACCCAGTACTTC. Its translation is CAISSGGRDSYQETQYF.

This clonotype was observed a handful of times. J is TRBJ1-3 and V is TRBV19; the D is unclear. Germline assignment: CDR1 LNHDA and CDR2 SQIVND (reference sequence). The V end lost 3 bases, the J end lost 3 bases, and 6 bases lay between the germline ends. This CDR3 is 13 amino acids long. Written as DNA, the CDR3 is TGTGCCAGTAGTATCGACCTTGGAAACACCATATATTTT. Its protein is CASSIDLGNTIYF.

This clonotype was seen many times. The V gene is TRBV4-1, the J gene TRBJ2-5; 7 bases match TRBD1. The CDR3 runs to 14 residues. With V trimmed by 4 bases and J by 1 base, 3 bases remained unmatched. The germline CDR1 and CDR2 sequences are MGHRA and YSYEKL. CDR3 protein: CASSRGTAQETQYF. The CDR3 DNA sequence: TGCGCCAGCAGCCGAGGGACAGCCCAAGAGACCCAGTACTTC.

The chain is built from TRBV23-1 and TRBJ2-7; possible D gene TRBD1, 7 bases. TRBV23-1 is an open reading frame whose function is uncertain. The V gene lost 6 bases and the J gene lost 1 base, with 25 bases spanning the gap. The CDR3 loop spans 18 amino acids. CDR3 loop: CASSLGGQPPEVSYEQYF. The CDR3 region has the DNA TGCGCCAGCAGCCTCGGGGGACAGCCTCCCGAAGTATCCTACGAGCAGTACTTC.

The chain carries TRBV6-6 and TRBJ2-7; 7 bases match TRBD2. Germline loops: CDR1 MNHNY, CDR2 SVGAGI (reference sequence). V was clipped by 2 bases and J by 1 base; unmatched bases: 2. This CDR3 comprises 14 residues. For the CDR3, the DNA is TGTGCCAGCAGTTACGTGCGGGGGTCCTACGAGCAGTACTTC. Protein: CASSYVRGSYEQYF.

J is TRBJ2-1 and V is TRBV4-1, with D maybe TRBD2 (5 bases). This CDR3 has 17 amino acids. The V gene's germline CDR1 is MGHRA and CDR2 YSYEKL. V was shortened by 3 bases and J by 0 bases, with 15 bases between the two germline ends. The CDR3 DNA reads TGCGCCAGCAGCCAGTACGAAACTAGTGGCTCCTACAATGAGCAGTTCTTC. It yields the protein CASSQYETSGSYNEQFF.

V gene TRBV4-1 combines with J gene TRBJ2-7; 7 nucleotides align to TRBD2. CDR3 length equals 15 residues. The V and J ends lost 1 base and 4 bases, in that order; junction bases with no gene match: 7. Germline CDR1 is MGHRA and CDR2 is YSYEKL. CDR3 sequence (DNA): TGCGCCAGCAGCCAAGTTAACAGCGGGGAATACGAGCAGTACTTC. This sequence encodes CASSQVNSGEYEQYF.

This clonotype has a count of ten or more. The chain carries TRBV7-8 and TRBJ2-3; D not certain. CDR1 SGHVS and CDR2 FQNEAQ come from the germline V gene. The CDR3 totals 17 residues. Trimming took off 4 bases at V and 2 bases at J, with 19 bases between the two ends. The CDR3 region has the DNA TGTGCCAGCAGCTCCACACGTAGCCTATACTACACAGATACGCAGTATTTT. It specifies CASSSTRSLYYTDTQYF. The whole variable domain, remainder taken from reference TRBV7-8 and TRBJ2-3, is GAGVSQSPRYKVAKRGQDVALRCDPISGHVSLFWYQQALGQGPEFLTYFQNEAQLDKSGLPSDRFFAERPEGSVSTLKIQRTQQEDSAVYLCASSSTRSLYYTDTQYFGPGTRLTVL.

This chain joins TRBV20-1 and TRBJ2-6; either TRBD1 or TRBD2 may supply D (5 bases each). This CDR3 has 15 amino acids. V was pared by 3 bases and J by 0 bases, with 9 bases between. Germline V gives CDR1 DFQATT, CDR2 SNEGSKA (reference sequence). This chain's CDR3 is CSARGVTSGANVLTF. The CDR3 DNA reads as TGCAGTGCTAGGGGGGTAACCTCTGGGGCCAACGTCCTGACTTTC.

The chain recombines TRBV20-1 with TRBJ2-1; D is uncertain. Trimming took 6 bases from V and 4 from J, leaving 19 bases between them. There are 15 residues in the CDR3. From germline, CDR1 is DFQATT and CDR2 SNEGSKA (reference sequence). CDR3: CSAWSYSEAYNEQFF. The CDR3 DNA follows: TGCAGTGCATGGTCCTACAGTGAGGCTTACAATGAGCAGTTCTTC.

There are a few counts of this clonotype. This chain joins TRBV3-1 and TRBJ2-5, with TRBD2 matching 9 bases. The CDR3 contains 15 residues. The V gene's germline CDR1 is LGHDT and CDR2 YNNKEL (reference sequence). V was pared by 4 bases and J by 4 bases, with 7 bases of the junction left unmatched. The CDR3 coding sequence is TGTGCCAGCAGCCCGGAGCGGGGGGCTGGAGAGACCCAGTACTTC. It specifies CASSPERGAGETQYF.

This rearrangement joins TRBV7-9 to TRBJ1-4; 7 bases map to TRBD1. J gave up 16 bases and V 4 bases, and 6 bases lay outside the gene matches. CDR3 length: 11 residues. Germline-derived CDR1 and CDR2 are SEHNR and FQNEAQ (reference sequence). CDR3: CASSSGTEKFF. The CDR3, as DNA: TGTGCCAGCAGCTCTGGGACAGAGAAGTTTTTT.

This clonotype was counted ten times or more. The chain is built from TRBV11-3 and TRBJ2-2, with D perhaps assigned TRBD1 or TRBD2 (5 bases each). Germline CDR1 and CDR2: SGHNT and YENEEA. CDR3 length: 15 residues. V lost 5 bases and J lost 0, with 10 bases in between. The CDR3 DNA reads TGTGCCAGCAGCCCCCGAGGGGCGAACACCGGGGAGCTGTTTTTT. Encoded protein: CASSPRGANTGELFF.

V usage is TRBV19 and J usage is TRBJ1-2, with a weak D call TRBD1 (5 bases). The V end was cut by 6 bases, the J end by 3 bases, with 14 bases between. Germline V gene data show CDR1 as LNHDA and CDR2 as SQIVND (reference sequence). CDR3 length: 14 amino acids. CDR3 in DNA: TGTGCCAGTAGATGGGGTTTGGGGGACTATGGCTACACCTTC. Its protein product is CASRWGLGDYGYTF.

V gene TRBV10-3 combines with J gene TRBJ2-1; 7 bases are a match to TRBD1. V lost 2 bases to trimming and J lost 4 bases; unmatched junction nucleotides: 2. Germline CDR1 and CDR2: ENHRY and SYGVKD. This CDR3 has 14 amino acids. CDR3: CAISEGQDYNEQFF. DNA for the CDR3: TGTGCCATCAGTGAGGGACAGGATTACAATGAGCAGTTCTTC.

This clonotype was picked up a small number of times. The chain combines TRBV19 with TRBJ2-1; 7 nucleotides align to TRBD1. The V gene's germline CDR1 is LNHDA and CDR2 SQIVND (reference sequence). This CDR3 is 13 amino acids long. V lost 3 bases and J lost 7; bases outside the gene matches: 3. DNA for the CDR3: TGTGCCAGTAGTATGGGACAGCCAAATGAGCAGTTCTTC. Translated: CASSMGQPNEQFF.

At least ten counts were recorded for this clonotype. CDR3 sequence (DNA): TGCAGTGCTAGGGACGACCAGAAAAACATTCAGTACTTC. It is translated as CSARDDQKNIQYF. V gene TRBV20-1 combines with J gene TRBJ2-4, with D uncertain. This CDR3 spans 13 amino acids. The germline V gene has CDR1 DFQATT and CDR2 SNEGSKA (reference sequence). V lost 3 bases to trimming and J lost 4 bases, with 10 bases between them.

This clonotype appeared many times. The rearrangement joins TRBV12-3 or TRBV12-4 to TRBJ2-7, with TRBD1 matching 10 bases. J was trimmed by 4 bases and V by 5 bases; bases with no gene match: 5. The CDR3 is made up of 14 amino acids. CDR3 in amino acids: CASSIWDRGYEQYF. The CDR3 region has the DNA TGTGCCAGCAGTATATGGGACAGGGGTTACGAGCAGTACTTC.

The chain links TRBV29-1 to TRBJ2-1; TRBD2 matches 10 bases. Germline assignment: CDR1 SQVTM and CDR2 ANQGSEA. V lost 7 bases, J lost 8 bases, and 11 bases stayed unmatched. The CDR3 extends over 14 amino acids. CDR3 loop: CSAPRSGGADEQFF. CDR3 DNA: TGCAGCGCCCCTCGGAGCGGGGGGGCCGATGAGCAGTTCTTC.

This clonotype has only a few counts. V usage is TRBV7-9 and J usage is TRBJ1-2; D gene uncertain. The CDR3 sequence is 13 residues long. CDR1 SEHNR and CDR2 FQNEAQ come from the germline V gene (reference sequence). V was cut by 5 bases and J by 4 bases, with 11 bases left in between. The CDR3 protein is CASSPVTLYGYTF. CDR3 bases: TGTGCCAGCAGCCCTGTCACACTCTATGGCTACACCTTC.

Many counts were recorded for this clonotype. This sequence joins TRBV2 and TRBJ2-7, with D possibly being TRBD2 (6 bases). The V end lost 9 bases, the J end lost 0 bases, and 12 bases lay between the germline ends. CDR1 is SNHLY and CDR2 is FYNNEI in the germline V gene. The CDR3 runs 13 residues. CDR3 amino acids: CARSGESSYEQYF. The CDR3 DNA reads as TGTGCCAGGTCGGGGGAAAGCTCCTACGAGCAGTACTTC.

The rearrangement uses TRBV10-3 and TRBJ1-4; the D is unclear. The germline V gene encodes CDR1 ENHRY and CDR2 SYGVKD. This CDR3 comprises 15 residues. V was pared by 0 bases and J by 3 bases, with 8 bases between. CDR3 region: CAISESWSSNEKLFF. CDR3 bases: TGTGCCATCAGTGAGTCATGGTCTTCTAATGAAAAACTGTTTTTT.

The chain has TRBV27 and TRBJ2-2; no clear D gene. This CDR3 contains 14 residues. CDR1 and CDR2 (germline): MNHEY, SMNVEV (reference sequence). The V gene lost 4 bases and the J gene lost 5 bases, with 11 bases spanning the gap. The chain's CDR3 is CASSSLGLTGELFF. CDR3 sequence (DNA): TGTGCCAGCAGTTCCCTAGGTTTGACCGGGGAGCTGTTTTTT.

The chain is built from TRBV12-3 or TRBV12-4 and TRBJ2-3; the match to TRBD2 covers 8 bases. V was clipped by 6 bases and J by 5 bases; unmatched bases: 7. The CDR3 is 14 amino acids. The chain's CDR3 is CASSRGGHGDTQYF. The CDR3 DNA reads as TGTGCCAGCAGCCGGGGGGGCCATGGAGATACGCAGTATTTT.

J is TRBJ2-7 and V is TRBV6-5; TRBD1 aligns across 10 bases. The junction had 4 bases not matched to a gene; V was cut back by 2 bases and J by 6 bases. The CDR3 is 14 residues long. Germline V lookup: CDR1 MNHEY, CDR2 SVGAGI. CDR3 DNA sequence: TGTGCCAGCAGTTACGGACAGGGGGTTGCCGAGCAGTACTTC. Translation gives CASSYGQGVAEQYF.

This clonotype was found once. The CDR3 loop reads CASSPSGIYNEQFF. CDR3 nucleotides: TGTGCCAGCAGCCCTAGCGGGATTTACAATGAGCAGTTCTTC. The chain links TRBV6-5 to TRBJ2-1; 9 bases match TRBD2. Germline-derived CDR1 and CDR2 are MNHEY and SVGAGI. The CDR3 is 14 amino acids. The ends lost 6 bases at V and 4 bases at J; junction bases unmatched: 4.

Many counts were recorded for this clonotype. V usage is TRBV7-8 and J usage is TRBJ1-5, with a tentative D call TRBD1 (6 bases). CDR1 SGHVS and CDR2 FQNEAQ come from the germline V gene. This CDR3 spans 16 amino acids. V lost 4 bases and J lost 0, with 13 bases in between. The CDR3 coding sequence is TGTGCCAGCAGCTGGAGTGGGGGCTATAGCAATCAGCCCCAGCATTTT. Translation: CASSWSGGYSNQPQHF.

In regard to this clonotype: A read error may produce the germline difference seen at one junction end. This chain uses TRBV4-1 with TRBJ2-7; 9 bases fit TRBD2. CDR1 and CDR2 from the germline V gene are MGHRA and YSYEKL. The CDR3 totals 15 residues. Written as DNA, the CDR3 is TGTGCCAGCAGCCAAGATGCGGGGGGGTCCTACGAGCAGTACTTC. Its translation is CASSQDAGGSYEQYF.

V is TRBV12-3 or TRBV12-4 and J is TRBJ1-2; a weak D match, TRBD1 (6 bases). CDR3 length: 15 amino acids. Trimming left V 3 bases short and J 6 bases short, with 17 bases between. The DNA of the CDR3 is TGTGCCAGCAGTTTGGCAGGGGTCGTTTTGGATGGCTACACCTTC. It encodes CASSLAGVVLDGYTF.